Shown below are 10 T cell receptor beta chains from a single sample sequenced in a study of shared clonotypes between healthy human individuals. Libraries were prepared by immunoSEQ multiplex PCR; TCRdb keeps only in-frame clonotypes and omits some of them. The data show around 2.5 million clones, approximately 93% seen once. Sequences were obtained from naive CD4+ T cells from PBMCs. Specified subset: CD45RA+ positively selected. These receptors were obtained from a man aged 18 to 29 in good health. Some clones in this sample may be carry-over from other donors' samples.

The J gene is TRBJ2-3, the V gene TRBV28; 12 positions agree with TRBD2. V lost 6 bases, J lost 7 bases, and 8 bases stayed unmatched. The CDR3 loop spans 15 amino acids. Germline CDR1 MDHEN, CDR2 SYDVKM. CDR3 DNA: TGTGCCAGCAGAACCGGGACTAGCGGGTCCTATACGCAGTATTTT. It codes for CASRTGTSGSYTQYF.

The chain couples TRBV6-1 to TRBJ2-5; D might be TRBD2 (6 bases). CDR3 length: 13 residues. The V gene's germline CDR1 is MNHNS and CDR2 SASEGT. The germline V and J ends were trimmed by 6 bases and 3 bases, with 11 bases remaining between them. In nucleotides, the CDR3 is TGTGCCAGCAGGCGGGATGGGGAAGAGACCCAGTACTTC. It codes for CASRRDGEETQYF.

J is TRBJ2-2 and V is TRBV7-2, with 11 bases identical to TRBD2. V lost 9 bases to trimming and J lost 0 bases; unmatched junction nucleotides: 9. CDR1 and CDR2 (germline): SGHTA, FQGNSA. The CDR3 has 17 residues. The CDR3 loop reads CARIKGLAGSNTGELFF. The CDR3 DNA reads as TGTGCCAGGATTAAAGGACTAGCGGGCTCGAACACCGGGGAGCTGTTTTTT.

The CDR3 DNA follows: TGTGCCAGCAGCGCCAGGGGTCCCACTATAGGCGAGCAGTACTTC. Protein: CASSARGPTIGEQYF. V is TRBV11-2 and J is TRBJ2-7; TRBD1 might be the D (6 bases). The CDR3 is 15 residues long. Trimming took 5 bases from V and 6 from J, leaving 20 bases between them. Germline CDR1 and CDR2: SGHAT and FQNNGV.

The V gene is TRBV5-1, the J gene TRBJ2-7; 10 positions agree with TRBD2. The germline CDR1 and CDR2 sequences are SGHRS and YFSETQ. V was clipped by 2 bases and J by 4 bases; unmatched bases: 12. The length of the CDR3 is 17 residues. CDR3 sequence reads: CASSFPGSSGSMYEQYF. DNA for the CDR3: TGCGCCAGCAGCTTTCCGGGGTCTAGCGGGAGTATGTACGAGCAGTACTTC.

As regards this clone: Other nucleotide sequences in the sample specify the same CDR3. The chain carries TRBV9 and TRBJ2-6; D unresolved. V lost 2 bases and J 0 bases, leaving 6 bases between the germline ends. Germline assignment: CDR1 SGDLS and CDR2 YYNGEE. There are 15 residues in the CDR3. DNA of the CDR3: TGTGCCAGCAGCGTCGGCCTCTCTGGGGCCAACGTCCTGACTTTC. Its protein product is CASSVGLSGANVLTF.

This chain links TRBV7-2 with TRBJ2-1, with 12 bases matching TRBD2. From germline, CDR1 is SGHTA and CDR2 FQGNSA. CDR3 length: 13 residues. The V and J ends lost 1 base and 16 bases, in that order; junction bases with no gene match: 5. In DNA, the CDR3 is TGTGCCAGCAGCTTAGTCTGGACTAGCGGGATTTTCTTC. The encoded protein is CASSLVWTSGIFF.

V is TRBV5-1 and J is TRBJ2-3, with D possibly TRBD1 on 6 matching bases. This CDR3 has 16 residues. Trimming stripped 5 bases from V and 3 bases from J, with 19 bases between. Per germline, CDR1 SGHRS and CDR2 YFSETQ. CDR3: CASRGLATRGTDTQYF. CDR3 sequence (DNA): TGCGCCAGCAGAGGTCTTGCAACGAGGGGGACAGATACGCAGTATTTT.

The chain couples TRBV28 to TRBJ2-1; D might be TRBD1 (6 bases). Germline V gene lookup returns CDR1 MDHEN and CDR2 SYDVKM. There are 14 residues in the CDR3. With 5 bases removed from V and 15 bases from J, the gap between germline ends came to 23 bases. In nucleotides, the CDR3 is TGTGCCAGCAGTCTCTCCCTGGGACAACCAAATCCGTTCTTC. Protein: CASSLSLGQPNPFF.

The rearrangement uses TRBV5-1 and TRBJ1-4; D gene ambiguous. The CDR3 consists of 14 residues. Trimming took 4 bases from V and 1 from J, leaving 8 bases between them. The germline CDR1 and CDR2 sequences are SGHRS and YFSETQ. The CDR3 spells CASSTSGTNEKLFF. In DNA, the CDR3 is TGCGCCAGCAGCACAAGTGGAACTAATGAAAAACTGTTTTTT.